The T cell receptor (beta chain) under discussion was sequenced for a study of cytomegalovirus exposure and HLA in healthy donors. Trimming removed 2 bases from V and 7 bases from J; junction bases left unmatched: 5. The germline CDR1 and CDR2 sequences are LNHDA and SQIVND (reference sequence). This CDR3 spans 15 amino acids. Primers included in the PCR were 60 Vbeta and 13 Jbeta primers. Profiling relied on immunoSEQ multiplex PCR, and the TCRdb table lists in-frame clones only, not all of them. Among approximately 170,000 clones listed, 65% to 75% were seen once. As for the donors, each was a healthy bone marrow donor. Concerning this clone itself: Antigen: not known.

Notes on the study in general: Analyzed later, most CMV-associated TCR beta chains appeared HLA-restricted. Productive status was seen about 90% or about 30% of the time for most TCR beta V segments in an earlier analysis. A link between a missense DCLRE1C variant and TCR beta V- and J-gene trimming emerged from a later analysis.

The gene calls are TRBV19 and TRBJ1-6; 7 positions match TRBD1. This receptor was taken from a girl under 18 in good health and CMV-seronegative. Sequenced sample: PBMCs. In DNA, the CDR3 is TGTGCCAGTAGTATAACAGGGGAATGGAATTCACCCCTCCACTTT. The encoded protein is CASSITGEWNSPLHF. Combining the CDR3 with reference TRBV19 and TRBJ1-6 gives the whole variable domain DGGITQSPKYLFRKEGQNVTLSCEQNLNHDAMYWYRQDPGQGLRLIYYSQIVNDFQKGDIAEGYSVSREKKESFPLTVTSAQKNPTAFYLCASSITGEWNSPLHFGNGTRLTVT.